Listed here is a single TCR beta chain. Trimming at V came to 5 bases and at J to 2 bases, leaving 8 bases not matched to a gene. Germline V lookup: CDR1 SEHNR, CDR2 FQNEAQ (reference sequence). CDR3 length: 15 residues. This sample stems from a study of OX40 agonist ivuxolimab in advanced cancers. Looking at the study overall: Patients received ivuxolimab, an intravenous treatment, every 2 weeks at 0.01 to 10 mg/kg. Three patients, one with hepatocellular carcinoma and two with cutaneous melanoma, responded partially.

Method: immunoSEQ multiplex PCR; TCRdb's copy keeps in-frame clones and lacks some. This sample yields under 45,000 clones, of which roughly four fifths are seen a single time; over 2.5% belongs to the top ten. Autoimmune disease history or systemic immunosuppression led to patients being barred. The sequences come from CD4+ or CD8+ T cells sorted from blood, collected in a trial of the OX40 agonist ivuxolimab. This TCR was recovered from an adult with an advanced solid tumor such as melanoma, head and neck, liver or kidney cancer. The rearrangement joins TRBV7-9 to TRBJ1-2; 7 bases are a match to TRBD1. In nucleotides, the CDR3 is TGTGCCAGCAGCCCGCCGGGACAGCGAAACTATGGCTACACCTTC. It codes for CASSPPGQRNYGYTF.